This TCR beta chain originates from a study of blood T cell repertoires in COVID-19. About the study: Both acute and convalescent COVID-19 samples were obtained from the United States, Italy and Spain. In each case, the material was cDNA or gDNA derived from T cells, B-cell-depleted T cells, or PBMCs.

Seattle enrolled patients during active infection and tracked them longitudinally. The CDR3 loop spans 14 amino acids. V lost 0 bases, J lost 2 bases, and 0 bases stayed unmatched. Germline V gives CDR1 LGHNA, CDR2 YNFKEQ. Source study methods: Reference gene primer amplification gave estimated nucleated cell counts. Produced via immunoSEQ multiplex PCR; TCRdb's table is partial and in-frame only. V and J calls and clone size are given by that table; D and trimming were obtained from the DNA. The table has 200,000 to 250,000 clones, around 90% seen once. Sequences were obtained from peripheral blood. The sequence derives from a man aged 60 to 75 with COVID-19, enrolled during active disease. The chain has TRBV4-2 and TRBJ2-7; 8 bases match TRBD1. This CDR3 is CASSQDRGPYEQYF. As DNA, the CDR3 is TGTGCCAGCAGCCAAGACAGGGGGCCCTACGAGCAGTACTTC.